Below are 15 T cell receptor beta chains sequenced from a single sample in a study of blood T cell repertoires in COVID-19. Libraries were prepared by immunoSEQ multiplex PCR; TCRdb keeps only in-frame clonotypes and omits some of them. The sample lists some 380,000 clones; roughly four fifths were seen once. Sequencing input: peripheral blood. The receptors shown here come from a human donor with acute or convalescent COVID-19. The donor label of this sample is uncertain.

The chain combines TRBV7-8 with TRBJ1-1; 7 positions agree with TRBD1. The CDR3 extends over 15 amino acids. The junction had 5 bases not matched to a gene; V was cut back by 4 bases and J by 0 bases. Germline V lookup: CDR1 SGHVS, CDR2 FQNEAQ. The CDR3 region has the DNA TGTGCCAGCAGCTCAAGACAGGGAGTGAACACTGAAGCTTTCTTT. This codes for CASSSRQGVNTEAFF.

The chain uses TRBV19 and TRBJ2-7; weak D call: TRBD2 (5 bases). Germline V gives CDR1 LNHDA, CDR2 SQIVND (reference sequence). Trimming removed 3 bases at V and 4 bases at J, with 16 bases between. There are 15 residues in the CDR3. CDR3 region: CASSITGLRTYEQYF. DNA of the CDR3: TGTGCCAGTAGTATCACGGGGTTGAGGACTTACGAGCAGTACTTC.

Here the CDR3 DNA reads TGCGCCAGCAGCCCAGGACAGGGGACAGATACGCAGTATTTT. Translation gives CASSPGQGTDTQYF. The rearrangement links TRBV4-1 to TRBJ2-3; TRBD1 agrees at 9 bases. The germline V gene encodes CDR1 MGHRA and CDR2 YSYEKL. This CDR3 has 14 amino acids. V trimming: 4 bases; J trimming: 3 bases; junction bases outside the gene matches: 2.

This chain connects TRBV5-8 to TRBJ1-5; 9 bases match TRBD1. The ends lost 4 bases at V and 3 bases at J; junction bases unmatched: 8. CDR3 size: 16 residues. Germline V gene lookup returns CDR1 SGHTS and CDR2 YDEGEE. The CDR3 reads CASSTGQGVFNQPQHF. CDR3 bases: TGTGCCAGCAGCACGGGACAGGGAGTTTTCAATCAGCCCCAGCATTTT.

The rearrangement uses TRBV2 and TRBJ1-5; D is ambiguous. With 2 bases removed from V and 6 bases from J, the gap between germline ends came to 8 bases. CDR1 and CDR2 from the germline V gene are SNHLY and FYNNEI. The CDR3 is 13 amino acids. The CDR3 protein is CASSERLVQPQHF. In nucleotides, the CDR3 is TGTGCCAGCAGTGAACGGTTGGTTCAGCCCCAGCATTTT.

This chain uses TRBV21-1 with TRBJ2-1; the DNA was not used to check the table's D call, TRBD2. TRBV21-1 is deemed a pseudogene. CDR3 length equals 18 residues. The chain's CDR3 is CATKAGTSGRPSYNEQFF. The CDR3 nucleotides read TGTGCCACCAAAGCCGGGACTAGCGGGAGACCTTCCTACAATGAGCAGTTCTTC.

The V gene is TRBV5-4, the J gene TRBJ1-2, with TRBD1 identical over 7 bases. Germline V lookup: CDR1 SGHNT, CDR2 YYREEE (reference sequence). Unmatched junction bases numbered 4, after V lost 2 bases and J lost 3 bases. The CDR3 length is 14 residues. This CDR3 reads CASSFPGQHYGYTF. In DNA, the CDR3 is TGTGCCAGCAGCTTCCCGGGACAGCACTATGGCTACACCTTC.

The chain couples TRBV9 to TRBJ1-5; D remains ambiguous. In germline, CDR1 is SGDLS, CDR2 YYNGEE. This CDR3 is 14 amino acids long. The V end lost 0 bases, the J end lost 9 bases, and 13 bases lay between the germline ends. The CDR3 reads CASSVARAAGPQHF. In DNA form, the CDR3 reads TGTGCCAGCAGCGTAGCGCGCGCCGCCGGGCCCCAGCATTTT.

J is TRBJ1-2 and V is TRBV19, with a weak D call TRBD1 (6 bases). Trimming pared 5 bases from V and 5 bases from J, leaving 15 bases between. This CDR3 spans 14 amino acids. Germline CDR1 is LNHDA and CDR2 is SQIVND (reference sequence). The CDR3 is CASSAIDRFYGYTF. The CDR3 DNA follows: TGTGCCAGTAGTGCCATCGACAGGTTTTATGGCTACACCTTC.

V usage is TRBV6-5 and J usage is TRBJ2-1; D unclear. The CDR3 runs to 15 residues. V lost 3 bases to trimming and J lost 4 bases, with 13 bases between them. The germline CDR1 and CDR2 sequences are MNHEY and SVGAGI. CDR3 sequence (DNA): TGTGCCAGCAGTTATGATTCCGGGTTATACAATGAGCAGTTCTTC. This encodes CASSYDSGLYNEQFF.

The V call is TRBV19, the J call TRBJ1-5, with 7 bases fitting TRBD1. Trimming removed 0 bases from V and 9 bases from J; junction bases left unmatched: 8. The CDR3 loop spans 15 amino acids. From germline, CDR1 is LNHDA and CDR2 SQIVND (reference sequence). The CDR3 sequence is CASSIEGQGVRPQHF. CDR3 nucleotides: TGTGCCAGTAGTATAGAGGGGCAGGGGGTCAGGCCCCAGCATTTT.

The chain combines TRBV5-1 with TRBJ1-2; D is unresolved. Per germline, CDR1 SGHRS and CDR2 YFSETQ. CDR3 length: 14 residues. V shed 4 bases and J shed 10 bases, with 20 bases lying between them. In nucleotides, the CDR3 is TGCGCCAGCAGCCATGGAGGGCAGGAGGTTTCCTACACCTTC. It encodes CASSHGGQEVSYTF.

This chain uses TRBV24-1 with TRBJ2-3; 11 nucleotides agree with TRBD1. CDR1 is KGHDR, CDR2 SFDVKD, per germline. The CDR3 is made up of 17 amino acids. V lost 4 bases, J lost 5 bases, and 10 bases stayed unmatched. The CDR3 loop is CATSDNGQGASGDTQYF. The CDR3 DNA reads TGTGCCACCAGTGACAACGGACAGGGGGCGTCGGGAGATACGCAGTATTTT.

The CDR3 reads CASSLTGDFRYEQYF. In nucleotides, the CDR3 is TGTGCCAGCAGCTTAACGGGGGACTTCCGCTACGAGCAGTACTTC. This chain joins TRBV7-6 and TRBJ2-7, with D possibly matching TRBD2 (6 bases). Germline lookup yields CDR1 SGHVS and CDR2 FNYEAQ. The CDR3 extends over 15 amino acids. V was clipped by 2 bases and J by 3 bases, with 14 bases between them.

The chain is built from TRBV27 and TRBJ2-7; no clear D. Trimming cost V 7 bases and J 2 bases, with 15 bases left between them. Per the germline V gene, CDR1 is MNHEY and CDR2 is SMNVEV (reference sequence). This CDR3 has 14 amino acids. DNA for the CDR3: TGTGCCAGCAATGCGCGGAATCGGCCCTACGAGCAGTACTTC. Translated, it gives CASNARNRPYEQYF.